This TCR beta chain was captured in a study of cytotoxic CD8 clonotypes in ibrutinib-treated CLL. Target depth was 1 in 200,000 to 1 in 1 million T cells, about 10x per clonotype. Clones were read by immunoSEQ multiplex PCR, and TCRdb kept only the in-frame ones, dropping some. The table lists 150,000 to 200,000 clones, about 88% of them singletons. The receptor was derived from a human donor with chronic lymphocytic leukemia. Sequenced material: PBMCs, taken at disease progression, from a patient treated with ibrutinib.

The CDR3 DNA follows: TGCGCCAGCAGCTTGGAGGGGACAGGGTCGAGAGAGACCCAGTACTTC. Translated, it gives CASSLEGTGSRETQYF. The V and J genes are TRBV5-1 and TRBJ2-5, with 9 bases matching TRBD1. Per germline, CDR1 SGHRS and CDR2 YFSETQ. The CDR3 consists of 16 residues. J gave up 4 bases and V 0 bases, and 7 bases lay outside the gene matches.